This T cell receptor beta chain is from a study of T cells after posttransplantation cyclophosphamide. Study-wide findings and caveats: Later post-transplant blood repertoires were often dominated by donor CD8+ memory clones. Tissue-infiltrating T cells from skin or gut overlapped little with blood T cells. TRB clonality was highly associated with recipient CMV seropositivity and reactivation.

Peripheral blood was collected from the related graft donor on the marrow donation day. Trimming removed 4 bases at V and 4 bases at J, with 14 bases between. Per the germline V gene, CDR1 is LNHDA and CDR2 is SQIVND (reference sequence). The CDR3 length is 15 residues. The protocol was immunoSEQ multiplex PCR, while the TCRdb copy is restricted to in-frame clones and leaves out a portion. The data show more than 60,000 clones, 85% to 95% seen once. This clone has just a few counts. Its antigen is still unknown. The chain employs TRBV19 and TRBJ1-3; D perhaps matches TRBD1 (5 bases). The source material was PBMCs. This receptor was taken from a woman aged 30 to 39 in good health and a related stem cell transplant donor. The CDR3 region has the DNA TGTGCCAGTAGTAACCAGGGTGCTGGAGGAAACACCATATATTTT. It translates to CASSNQGAGGNTIYF. The whole variable domain, filled in from reference TRBV19 and TRBJ1-3, reads DGGITQSPKYLFRKEGQNVTLSCEQNLNHDAMYWYRQDPGQGLRLIYYSQIVNDFQKGDIAEGYSVSREKKESFPLTVTSAQKNPTAFYLCASSNQGAGGNTIYFGEGSWLTVV.